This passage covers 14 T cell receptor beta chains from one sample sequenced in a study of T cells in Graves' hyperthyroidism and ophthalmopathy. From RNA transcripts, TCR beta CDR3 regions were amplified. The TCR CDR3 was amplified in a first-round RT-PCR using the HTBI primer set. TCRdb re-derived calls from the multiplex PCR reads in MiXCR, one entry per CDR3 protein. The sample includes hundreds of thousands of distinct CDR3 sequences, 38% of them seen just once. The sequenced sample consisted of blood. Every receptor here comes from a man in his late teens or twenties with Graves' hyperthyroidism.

The CDR3 sequence: CASSPQGRNTGELFF. The CDR3 DNA reads as TGTGCCAGTAGTCCCCAAGGACGGAACACCGGGGAGCTGTTTTTT. The V call is TRBV19, the J call TRBJ2-2, with unresolved D. CDR3 length: 15 residues. CDR1 is LNHDA and CDR2 is SQIVND in the germline V gene (reference sequence). Trimming removed 5 bases from V and 1 base from J, with 11 bases in between.

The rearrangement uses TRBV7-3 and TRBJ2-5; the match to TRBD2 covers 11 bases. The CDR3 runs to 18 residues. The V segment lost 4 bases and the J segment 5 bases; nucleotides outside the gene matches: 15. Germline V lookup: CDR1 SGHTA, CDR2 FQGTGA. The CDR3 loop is CASSSRRLAGGQGETQYF. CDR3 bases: TGTGCCAGCAGCTCCCGGAGGCTAGCGGGGGGTCAGGGGGAGACCCAGTACTTC.

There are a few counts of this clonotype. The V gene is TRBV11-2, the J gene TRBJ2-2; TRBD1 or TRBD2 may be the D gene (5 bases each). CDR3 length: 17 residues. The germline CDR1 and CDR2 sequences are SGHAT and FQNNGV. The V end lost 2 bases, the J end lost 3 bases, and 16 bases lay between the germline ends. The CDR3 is CASSLQPPQGDTGELFF. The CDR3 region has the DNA TGTGCCAGCAGCTTACAACCACCCCAGGGAGACACCGGGGAGCTGTTTTTT.

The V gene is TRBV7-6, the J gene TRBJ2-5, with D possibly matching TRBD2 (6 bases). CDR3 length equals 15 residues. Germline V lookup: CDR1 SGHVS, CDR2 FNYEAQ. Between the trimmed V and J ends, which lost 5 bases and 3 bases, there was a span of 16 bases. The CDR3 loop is CASSQDQGLKETQYF. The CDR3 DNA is TGTGCCAGCAGCCAAGATCAGGGACTCAAAGAGACCCAGTACTTC.

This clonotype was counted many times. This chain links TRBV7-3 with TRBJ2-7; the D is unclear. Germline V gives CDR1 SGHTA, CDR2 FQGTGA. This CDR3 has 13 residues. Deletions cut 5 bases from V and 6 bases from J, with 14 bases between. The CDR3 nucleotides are TGTGCCAGCAGCGCCGATACCTACGGCGAGCAGTACTTC. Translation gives CASSADTYGEQYF.

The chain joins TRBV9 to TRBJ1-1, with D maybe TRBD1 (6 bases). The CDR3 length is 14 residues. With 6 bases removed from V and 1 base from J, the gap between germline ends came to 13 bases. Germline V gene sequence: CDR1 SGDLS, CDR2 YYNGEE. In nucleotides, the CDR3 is TGTGCCAGCACCCCGGACAGTAAGAACACTGAAGCTTTCTTT. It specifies CASTPDSKNTEAFF.

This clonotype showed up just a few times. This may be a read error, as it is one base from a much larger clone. The CDR3 here is CSVDASYGYTF. The CDR3, as DNA: TGCAGCGTTGATGCCAGCTATGGCTACACCTTC. V and J are TRBV29-1 and TRBJ1-2; D not resolved. The germline gives CDR1 SQVTM, CDR2 ANQGSEA. The ends were cut back, 3 bases at V and 4 bases at J, with 6 bases in the middle. The CDR3 is made up of 11 amino acids.

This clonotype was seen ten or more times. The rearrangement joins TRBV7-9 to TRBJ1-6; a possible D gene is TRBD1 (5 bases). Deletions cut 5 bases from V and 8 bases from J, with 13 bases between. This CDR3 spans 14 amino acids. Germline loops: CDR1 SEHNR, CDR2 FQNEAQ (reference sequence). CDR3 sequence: CASSLQVGDSPLHF. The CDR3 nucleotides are TGTGCCAGCAGCCTACAGGTGGGAGATTCACCCCTCCACTTT.

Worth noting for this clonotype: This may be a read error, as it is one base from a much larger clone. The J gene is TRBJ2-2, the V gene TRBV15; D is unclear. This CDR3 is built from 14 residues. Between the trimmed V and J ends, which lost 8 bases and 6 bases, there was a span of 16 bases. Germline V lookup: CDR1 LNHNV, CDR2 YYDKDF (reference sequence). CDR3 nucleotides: TGTGCCACCGGCGGCCAACTTATTGCCGGGGAGCTGTTTTTT. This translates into CATGGQLIAGELFF.

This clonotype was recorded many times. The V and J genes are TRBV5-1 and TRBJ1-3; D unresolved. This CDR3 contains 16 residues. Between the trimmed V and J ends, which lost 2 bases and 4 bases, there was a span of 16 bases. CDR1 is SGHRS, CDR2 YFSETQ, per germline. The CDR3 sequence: CASSFGPEESGNTIYF. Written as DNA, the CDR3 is TGCGCCAGCAGCTTCGGTCCAGAGGAGTCGGGAAACACCATATATTTT.

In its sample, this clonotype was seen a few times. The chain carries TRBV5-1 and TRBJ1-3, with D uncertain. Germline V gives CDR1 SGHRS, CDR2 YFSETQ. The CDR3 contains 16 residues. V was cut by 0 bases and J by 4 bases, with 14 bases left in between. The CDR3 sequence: CASSLVGSLRGNTIYF. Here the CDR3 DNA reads TGCGCCAGCAGCTTGGTTGGCAGCTTGAGGGGAAACACCATATATTTT.

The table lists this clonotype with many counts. The chain's CDR3 is CASSLGGGWGGEQYF. The CDR3 DNA reads as TGTGCCAGCAGCTTAGGCGGCGGCTGGGGTGGCGAGCAGTACTTC. This chain uses TRBV7-9 with TRBJ2-7; no firm D call. Per the germline V gene, CDR1 is SEHNR and CDR2 is FQNEAQ (reference sequence). The CDR3 covers 15 residues. Trimming stripped 1 base from V and 6 bases from J, with 16 bases between.

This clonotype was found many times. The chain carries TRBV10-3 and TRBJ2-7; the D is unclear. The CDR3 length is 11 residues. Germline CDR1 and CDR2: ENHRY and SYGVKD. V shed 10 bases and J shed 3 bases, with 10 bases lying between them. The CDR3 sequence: CASSDLYEQYF. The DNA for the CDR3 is TGTGCCAGCAGCGACCTCTACGAGCAGTACTTC.

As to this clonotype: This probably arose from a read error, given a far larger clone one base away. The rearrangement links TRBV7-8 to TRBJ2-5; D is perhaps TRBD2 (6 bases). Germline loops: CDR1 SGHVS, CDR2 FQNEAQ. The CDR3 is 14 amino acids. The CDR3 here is CANSLGLLQETQYF. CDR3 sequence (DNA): TGTGCCAACAGCTTGGGACTCCTACAAGAGACCCAGTACTTC.